This T cell receptor (beta chain) was captured by sequencing in a study of Graves' ophthalmopathy and Graves' hyperthyroidism. RNA transcripts provided the template for amplifying TCR beta CDR3 regions. An initial RT-PCR round employing HTBI primers preceded a second-round multiplex PCR. One entry per CDR3 protein results from TCRdb running MiXCR on the multiplex PCR reads. The sample has roughly 1.1 million distinct CDR3 sequences; approximately 35% are singletons. CDR1 and CDR2 from the germline V gene are SEHNR and FQNEAQ (reference sequence). The V end lost 2 bases, the J end lost 8 bases, and 18 bases lay between the germline ends. The length of the CDR3 is 16 residues.

The source of this sequence is an adult man with Graves' hyperthyroidism. The specimen sequenced was peripheral blood or thyroid tissue (not recorded which). The chain uses TRBV7-9 and TRBJ1-4; weak D call: TRBD1 (5 bases). CDR3 loop: CASSLFLGTTLEKLFF. The CDR3 region has the DNA TGTGCCAGCAGCTTATTTTTGGGGACCACCCTAGAAAAACTGTTTTTT.